This section outlines one TCR beta chain sequence together with its context. The antigen it recognizes is unknown. Per-base qualities were not stored, and no clone one base away is much larger. This entry belongs to a study of regulatory T cells in long-lasting Graves disease (dated by TCRdb to the early 2020s). Regarding the research as a whole: In the newly diagnosed Graves' disease group, patients had been taking antithyroid drugs for less than 3 months. Peripheral blood TCR sequencing and RNA sequencing compared persistent Graves' disease patients with newly diagnosed Graves' disease patients. The study was registered as a clinical trial and conducted in China. A total of roughly 35 samples underwent TCR sequencing: about 13 from persistent and approximately 20 from newly diagnosed Graves' disease patients.

The study at large found these results: Persistent disease showed preferential use of TRBV28, TRBJ1-2 and TRBJ2-5, whereas newly diagnosed disease favored TRBV20-1 and TRBJ2-1. Only the TCR beta chain was sequenced and analyzed. Lower TCR Shannon entropy and fewer highly expanded clones were observed in persistent Graves' disease patients than in newly diagnosed patients, which suggested clonal expansion. Persistent patients shared more public clonotypes among themselves (around 3,000) than newly diagnosed patients did (over 950). Only peripheral blood was studied, because thyroid tissue, the primary lesion, was inaccessible. The small sample size was acknowledged by the authors as a limitation that may reduce accuracy.

Receptor libraries were prepared by multiplex PCR. The run used an Illumina HiSeq 4000. TCR beta libraries were built with iRepertoire HTBI primers and Arm-PCR amplification of CDR3 regions. Before sequencing, the PCR products underwent gel purification. In the paper's pipeline: Gene usage analysis of CDR3 amino acid clonotypes relied on the roughly 60 TRBV and more than twelve TRBJ segments identified across samples. COPE and FqMerger were used to merge filtered high-quality paired reads into contigs. BLAST was used to align contigs to the IMGT TRBV, TRBD and TRBJ reference genes, and CDR3 was defined following IMGT. Any clonotype with a frequency above 0.1% was counted as a highly expanded clone. Shannon entropy served as the measure of repertoire diversity, while the Gini coefficient captured V-J evenness. Public clonotypes were defined as clonotypes shared by more than one individual. TCRdb took the public reads, trimmed them with fastp at Q25, ran MiXCR for clone calling and kept in-frame beta chains. For every CDR3 protein sequence, its rows merge into one entry that carries the most common genes and DNA. These V and J calls derive from TCRdb rather than the authors' analysis. Here the sample has 530,000 or so distinct CDR3 sequences; about 16% occur a single time. The ten most abundant clones make up 9.5% to 15% of the sample.

Explained via the paper, the time point label denotes: newly diagnosed GD, antithyroid drugs for less than 3 months. For both TCR sequencing and RNA sequencing, RNA was extracted from PBMCs using TRIzol. The diagnosis of Graves' disease followed American Thyroid Association guidelines. The patients came from an endocrinology department in Xi'an, China. Each patient gave 8.5 to 9.5 milliliters of peripheral blood, collected in an EDTA anticoagulant tube. Ficoll Paque Plus density gradient separation was used to isolate PBMCs, and no further T cell sorting was performed. An Agilent 2100 Bioanalyzer and agarose gel were used to assess RNA quality, and a NanoDrop 2000 was used to measure RNA concentration. Reading the germline V gene (reference sequence) gives CDR1 SEHNR and CDR2 FQNEAQ. V drops 1 base and J drops 5 bases, leaving 14 bases in between. Counted from cysteine to phenylalanine, this CDR3 has 16 amino acids. The only DNA kept is the CDR3, 48 bases in frame from the first base.

These data are also associated with another study on T cells in Graves' hyperthyroidism and ophthalmopathy. The second paper further reports: Graves' hyperthyroidism was defined as stable when no progression to ophthalmopathy occurred over 18 months of follow-up. Hyperthyroidism patients were newly diagnosed, had a disease duration of under 2 months, and were aged 18 to 65 years. Patients with uncontrolled infections, other autoimmune diseases, pregnancy or lactation were excluded. Diagnoses were based on clinical symptoms, serum thyroxine and TRAb, thyroid ultrasound and orbital computed tomography. For the first round of RT-PCR on the TCR CDR3, the HTBI primer set was used together with the Qiagen OneStep RT-PCR kit. Most expanded thyroid clonotypes (frequency above 0.001) were also found in blood, which suggests that blood repertoires may mirror thyroid immune responses. Ophthalmopathy was separated from stable hyperthyroidism by a 13 V-J signature model, with around 88% sensitivity and about 81% specificity obtained in cross-validation and 80%/75% obtained in testing. During validation, the model predicted progression to ophthalmopathy a median of approximately 7 months ahead of onset, with almost 71% sensitivity and under 85% specificity. To identify TCR V-J signatures that set the groups apart, the researchers used a discovery cohort of about a hundred patients, made up of roughly 40 with Graves' ophthalmopathy and some 55 with stable Graves' hyperthyroidism. Prospective prediction of ophthalmopathy was tested in an independent validation cohort consisting of 18 to 20 hyperthyroidism patients and 15 to 17 patients who later progressed to ophthalmopathy. The 85 to 100 discovery patients were divided at random into training and test sets in a 7:3 ratio. Thyroid tissue and blood T-cell repertoires from six Graves' hyperthyroidism patients were also compared in the study. After sampling, hyperthyroidism patients received methimazole starting at 30 mg daily, and ophthalmopathy patients received high-dose intravenous methylprednisolone. A second multiplex PCR round built the libraries, followed by size selection and purification. The libraries were sequenced on an Illumina HiSeq2000 using paired-end 100 bp reads. SOAPnuke was used to process the raw data, removing reads that contained adapters or uncalled bases, had a mean Phred below 15, or lacked an exact match to the constant primer or identifier. High-quality paired reads were merged using COPE v1.2.5, and each unique nucleotide sequence was defined as a clonotype. MiTCR v1.1 was used to align the clonotypes against IMGT TRBV, TRBD and TRBJ reference segments. Only V-J combinations with frequency above 0.0001, covering about 99% of repertoires, were analysed. The TCS score was defined as the ratio of F50 (clonal expansion) to E x V (chaos), calculated using BLOSUM62-based TCRdist between CDR3 peptides within each V-J. Welch's t-statistics and random forest reduced several hundred V-J features to fewer than 15, which were used in a naive Bayes classifier (R e1071). Sample size was not statistically predetermined, and investigators were not blinded to group allocation. The paper describes TCR Vbeta CDR3 sequencing of about 140 peripheral blood samples, made up of approximately 40 ophthalmopathy patients, roughly 75 hyperthyroidism patients and roughly 17 progressor patients.

This TCR was recovered from a man aged 18-30 years with Graves disease. Donor details come from another sample of the same person, matched by shared clones. The chain is made from TRBV7-9 and TRBJ2-2, with TRBD1 tentatively as D gene (5 bases match). Sequences were derived from peripheral blood mononuclear cells (PBMCs), sampled at new diagnosis, from a patient treated with antithyroid drugs. The CDR3 is CASSLGLQGGTGELFF. The bases are TGTGCCAGCAGCTTAGGTTTGCAGGGCGGAACCGGGGAGCTGTTTTTT.